The rows below give T cell receptor beta chains drawn from one sample of a study of CD8 T cells in ankylosing spondylitis. Each CDR3 protein is one row after TCRdb ran MiXCR on the 5' RACE reads. Among about 800,000 distinct CDR3 sequences listed, roughly 12% were seen once. Sequencing was carried out using blood, either unsorted or a sorted T cell fraction (not recorded which). These receptor sequences come from a male donor with ankylosing spondylitis. Each CDR3 is given with its conserved first and last residue. D genes are given only for firm matches. Part of the rows lack a size; the others show once, few, many or a class for expanded clones.

-	TRBV18	16	many	TRBJ2-2	TGTGCCAGCTCACCAAACACCCCAGCGAACACCGGGGAGCTGTTTTTT	CASSPNTPANTGELFF
-	TRBV24-1	15	many	TRBJ2-1	TGTGCCACCAGTGATTCCTGGGCCCGGTGGAATGAGCAGTTCTTC	CATSDSWARWNEQFF
TRBD1	TRBV15	14	-	TRBJ2-5	TGTGCCACCAGCATGAGACAGGGGCAAGAGACCCAGTACTTC	CATSMRQGQETQYF
-	TRBV29-1	13	many	TRBJ2-2	TGCAGCGTTTCTAACATTGGCACCGGGGAGCTGTTTTTT	CSVSNIGTGELFF
-	TRBV12-3/TRBV12-4	14	many	TRBJ1-3	TGTGCCAGCAGTTTGAGGGCAGGTGGAAACACCATATATTTT	CASSLRAGGNTIYF
TRBD1	TRBV18	13	-	TRBJ2-7	TGTGCCAGCTCACCGGACAGGGACAACGAGCAGTACTTC	CASSPDRDNEQYF
-	TRBV15	14	-	TRBJ2-2	TGTGCCACCAGCAGGAGGGACGCATCCGGGGAGCTGTTTTTT	CATSRRDASGELFF
-	TRBV7-2	14	few	TRBJ1-1	TGTGCCAGCAGCTTACAGACGTCGAACACTGAAGCTTTCTTT	CASSLQTSNTEAFF
-	TRBV24-1	13	many	TRBJ2-5	TGTGCCACCAGTGACTCGAGAGGGGAGACCCAGTACTTC	CATSDSRGETQYF
-	TRBV4-2	14	-	TRBJ1-2	TGTGCCAGCAGCCAAGCTGTGGCAGCCTATGGCTACACCTTC	CASSQAVAAYGYTF
-	TRBV7-9	14	-	TRBJ2-3	TGTGCCAGCAGCGCGTCCGGGCAAACAGATACGCAGTATTTT	CASSASGQTDTQYF
TRBD1	TRBV6-2/TRBV6-3	17	few	TRBJ2-2	TGTGCCAGCAGCCGCCGGGACAGGGGTTCGAACACCGGGGAGCTGTTTTTT	CASSRRDRGSNTGELFF
-	TRBV20-1	16	-	TRBJ2-3	TGCAGTGCTGGAGGGAGGGGGACTCAGTACACAGATACGCAGTATTTT	CSAGGRGTQYTDTQYF
TRBD1	TRBV20-1	15	few	TRBJ2-7	TGCAGTGCTACCAAACTGGGACAGGGGTCCTACGAGCAGTACTTC	CSATKLGQGSYEQYF
TRBD1	TRBV12-3/TRBV12-4	16	many	TRBJ1-5	TGTGCCAGCAGTTTAGGGACAGGTCTTTTGGATCAGCCCCAGCATTTT	CASSLGTGLLDQPQHF
-	TRBV4-2	15	-	TRBJ1-4	TGTGCCAGCAGCCAAGACCTTGTCACTAATGAAAAACTGTTTTTT	CASSQDLVTNEKLFF
-	TRBV5-1	14	-	TRBJ1-2	TGCGCCAGCAGCTTCAGCGGGTCCCTCTATGGCTACACCTTC	CASSFSGSLYGYTF
TRBD2	TRBV20-1	15	few	TRBJ2-7	TGCAGTGCTAGAGAATTTAGCGGGAGTGTTGGCGAGCAGTACTTC	CSAREFSGSVGEQYF
TRBD1	TRBV20-1	17	few	TRBJ2-2	TGCAGTGCTAGCCCCTCCGATATGACAGGGAGTACCGGGGAGCTGTTTTTT	CSASPSDMTGSTGELFF
-	TRBV6-5	15	-	TRBJ2-3	TGTGCCAGCAGTTACACGGGCGGGGTAACAGATACGCAGTATTTT	CASSYTGGVTDTQYF
-	TRBV7-6	13	few	TRBJ2-7	TGTGCCAGCAGTCAGGACACCCCCTACGAGCAGTACTTC	CASSQDTPYEQYF
TRBD2	TRBV5-4	15	few	TRBJ2-1	TGTGCCAGCAGCTTGAGGCTAGCGGGAGAGACCCTACAGTTCTTC	CASSLRLAGETLQFF
-	TRBV20-1	14	few	TRBJ1-4	TGCAGTGCTAGAGCGGGGGTCCAAAATGAAAAACTGTTTTTT	CSARAGVQNEKLFF
-	TRBV20-1	15	many	TRBJ1-1	TGCAGTGCTAGCCACGCACACCTCATGAACACTGAAGCTTTCTTT	CSASHAHLMNTEAFF
-	TRBV7-9	15	-	TRBJ2-2	TGTGCCAGCAGCTACAGGGACCTAAACACCGGGGAGCTGTTTTTT	CASSYRDLNTGELFF
-	TRBV6-5	17	-	TRBJ1-2	TGTGCCGGCAGTTCTAGGGACGGCCTGCTTTTTGGCTATGGCTACACCTTC	CAGSSRDGLLFGYGYTF
-	TRBV20-1	14	few	TRBJ2-3	TGCAGTGCTTTGACTAGGAGAAGTACAGATACGCAGTATTTT	CSALTRRSTDTQYF
TRBD1	TRBV6-1	15	few	TRBJ1-4	TGTGCCAGCAGCAACACAGGGGGCGCGGTGGAAAAACTGTTTTTT	CASSNTGGAVEKLFF
TRBD1	TRBV12-3/TRBV12-4	14	-	TRBJ2-3	TGTGCCAGCAGCTTACAGGGGAGTGGAGATACGCAGTATTTT	CASSLQGSGDTQYF
-	TRBV20-1	15	-	TRBJ2-3	TGCAGTGCTAGCTTTTCAGGGGCGAGCACAGATACGCAGTATTTT	CSASFSGASTDTQYF
-	TRBV6-2/TRBV6-3	14	few	TRBJ2-7	TGTGCCAGCACGGACTCTCCGGACCGTCGGGAGCAGTACTTC	CASTDSPDRREQYF
-	TRBV15	15	-	TRBJ2-5	TGTGCCACCAGCAGTCCCCTCGGGGTACGGGAGACCCAGTACTTC	CATSSPLGVRETQYF
-	TRBV29-1	15	few	TRBJ2-3	TGCAGCGTTGAAGTAACAGGGCCGGCCACAGATACGCAGTATTTT	CSVEVTGPATDTQYF
TRBD1	TRBV6-5	15	-	TRBJ1-4	TGTGCCAGCAGTAACACCCAGGGGGTTCGTGAAAAACTGTTTTTT	CASSNTQGVREKLFF
-	TRBV20-1	17	few	TRBJ2-2	TGCAGTGCTAGAGATGGGCCCCAGGGAATAGGGACCGGGGAGCTGTTTTTT	CSARDGPQGIGTGELFF
-	TRBV9	16	-	TRBJ2-2	TGTGCCAGCAGCGTAGAGGGGGGGGTTTATCACGGGGAGCTGTTTTTT	CASSVEGGVYHGELFF
TRBD1	TRBV20-1	15	-	TRBJ1-1	TGCAGTGCTAGAGGAAGACAGGGGGCAAACACTGAAGCTTTCTTT	CSARGRQGANTEAFF
-	TRBV20-1	13	many	TRBJ1-5	TGCAGTGCTAGAGATCGGGCGTCTCAGCCCCAGCATTTT	CSARDRASQPQHF
-	TRBV9	14	many	TRBJ1-2	TGTGCCAGCAGCGTGGATCAGTTTAACTATGGCTACACCTTC	CASSVDQFNYGYTF
-	TRBV20-1	15	few	TRBJ2-1	TGCAGTGCTAATGGGGGAACGGGGGACTACAATGAGCAGTTCTTC	CSANGGTGDYNEQFF
TRBD1	TRBV5-6	13	few	TRBJ2-1	TGTGCCAGCAGCTGGGGACAGAGCAATGAGCAGTTCTTC	CASSWGQSNEQFF
-	TRBV7-9	13	few	TRBJ2-7	TGTGCCAGCAGCTTAGCGCCATTAAACGAGCAGTACTTC	CASSLAPLNEQYF
-	TRBV29-1	13	many	TRBJ2-3	TGCAGCGTTGGGCCCGGAGGTACAGATACGCAGTATTTT	CSVGPGGTDTQYF
-	TRBV15	15	few	TRBJ2-7	TGTGCCACCAGCAGAGATTCGGGCAGCTCCTACGAGCAGTACTTC	CATSRDSGSSYEQYF
-	TRBV28	14	-	TRBJ1-1	TGTGCCAGCAGTTTACAGGGGCGGTTTGCTGAAGCTTTCTTT	CASSLQGRFAEAFF
TRBD2	TRBV7-2	14	-	TRBJ2-3	TGTGCCACGAGGGGGTTAGCGGGGCTGGATACGCAGTATTTT	CATRGLAGLDTQYF
-	TRBV20-1	10	few	TRBJ1-2	TGCAGGGGGCTTAGCTATGGCTACACCTTC	CRGLSYGYTF
-	TRBV9	15	-	TRBJ2-1	TGTGCCAGCAGCCCCCGGGGACGCGATAGGAATGAGCAGTTCTTC	CASSPRGRDRNEQFF
-	TRBV5-4	14	-	TRBJ2-1	TGTGCCAGCAGCTTGAATTCGGTTTACAATGAGCAGTTCTTC	CASSLNSVYNEQFF